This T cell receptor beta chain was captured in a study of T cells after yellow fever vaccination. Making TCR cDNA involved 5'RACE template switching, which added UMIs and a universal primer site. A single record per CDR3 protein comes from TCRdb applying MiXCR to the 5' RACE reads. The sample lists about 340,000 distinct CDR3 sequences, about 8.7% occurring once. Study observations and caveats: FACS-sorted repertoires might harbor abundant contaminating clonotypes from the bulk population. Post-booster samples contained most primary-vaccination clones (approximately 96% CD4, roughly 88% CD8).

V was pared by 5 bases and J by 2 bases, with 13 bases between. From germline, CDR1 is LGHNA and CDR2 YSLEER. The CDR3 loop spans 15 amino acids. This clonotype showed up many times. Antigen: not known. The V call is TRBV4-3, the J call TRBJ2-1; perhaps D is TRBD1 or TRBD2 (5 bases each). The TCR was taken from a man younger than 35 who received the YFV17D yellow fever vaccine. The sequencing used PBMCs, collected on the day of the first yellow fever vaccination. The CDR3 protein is CASSVRVGAYNEQFF. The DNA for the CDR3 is TGCGCCAGCAGCGTCAGGGTGGGGGCCTACAATGAGCAGTTCTTC.